A single sample gave rise to the 16 T cell receptor beta chains below, sequenced in a study of shared clonotypes between healthy human individuals. Produced via immunoSEQ multiplex PCR; TCRdb's table is partial and in-frame only. This sample has over 2,000,000 clones, with 90% to 95% found just once. CD45RO-negative CD8 cells positively selected for CCR7 made up the naive population, which excluded terminally differentiated effector memory CD45RA+ cells. The sample was naive CD8+ T cells from PBMCs. These receptors all stem from a man between 18 and 35 years old in good health. Some clones in this sample may be carry-over from other donors' samples.

V usage is TRBV5-6 and J usage is TRBJ1-5; D gene unclear. This CDR3 has 14 amino acids. Per the germline V gene, CDR1 is SGHDT and CDR2 is YYEEEE. Trimming shortened V by 4 bases and J by 2 bases, and 10 bases separated the two germline ends. As DNA, the CDR3 is TGTGCCAGCAGCCCGAACGTCGGCAATCAGCCCCAGCATTTT. It translates to CASSPNVGNQPQHF.

V usage is TRBV4-3 and J usage is TRBJ2-7; 8 positions agree with TRBD1. Germline CDR1 reads LGHNA; CDR2 reads YSLEER. V trimming: 4 bases; J trimming: 6 bases; junction bases outside the gene matches: 8. The CDR3 is 14 amino acids. For the CDR3, the DNA is TGCGCCAGCAGCCCAGGACAGGGATCGGTCGAGCAGTACTTC. This translates into CASSPGQGSVEQYF.

The chain joins TRBV7-6 to TRBJ1-2; tentatively, D is TRBD1 (5 bases). The CDR3 has 14 residues. From germline, CDR1 is SGHVS and CDR2 FNYEAQ. Trimming removed 5 bases from V and 2 bases from J, with 12 bases in between. In DNA form, the CDR3 reads TGTGCCAGCAGCCCAGGGAGCAGCAACTATGGCTACACCTTC. Translating gives CASSPGSSNYGYTF.

The rearrangement uses TRBV7-9 and TRBJ2-5; D gene ambiguous. CDR3 size: 14 residues. The V gene lost 5 bases and the J gene lost 3 bases, with 13 bases spanning the gap. The germline gives CDR1 SEHNR, CDR2 FQNEAQ (reference sequence). In DNA form, the CDR3 reads TGTGCCAGCAGCACCGGCAGAGTGGAAGAGACCCAGTACTTC. It encodes CASSTGRVEETQYF.

The chain couples TRBV18 to TRBJ2-7; D is undetermined. This CDR3 comprises 11 residues. V gave up 8 bases and J gave up 2 bases, with 7 bases separating them. Germline V CDR1 and CDR2: KGHSH, LQKENI. The CDR3 DNA follows: TGTGCCAGCCCCCGCCCCTACGAGCAGTACTTC. It is translated as CASPRPYEQYF.

The V call is TRBV7-9, the J call TRBJ2-7; a weak D match, TRBD1 (6 bases). The V gene lost 1 base and the J gene lost 1 base, with 23 bases spanning the gap. The CDR3 extends over 19 amino acids. Germline lookup yields CDR1 SEHNR and CDR2 FQNEAQ (reference sequence). The CDR3, as DNA: TGTGCCAGCAGCTTAGTGGTCTTGGTGGGGACATCGCTGTCCTACGAGCAGTACTTC. Translated: CASSLVVLVGTSLSYEQYF.

This rearrangement joins TRBV5-8 to TRBJ2-5, with D possibly TRBD2 on 6 matching bases. Trimming removed 5 bases from V and 7 bases from J, with 18 bases in between. Looked up from germline, CDR1 is SGHTS and CDR2 is YDEGEE. This CDR3 region has 14 residues. The CDR3 here is CASRRRIGDWTQYF. The CDR3 DNA sequence: TGTGCCAGCAGGCGGCGAATAGGGGACTGGACCCAGTACTTC.

The chain couples TRBV19 to TRBJ2-3; 9 positions agree with TRBD2. Germline CDR1 is LNHDA and CDR2 is SQIVND (reference sequence). Losses at the gene ends were 9 bases for V and 4 bases for J; bases not matched to a gene: 8. This CDR3 spans 14 amino acids. The CDR3 sequence: CASTSSGTADTQYF. The CDR3 bases are TGTGCCAGCACATCTAGCGGGACGGCAGATACGCAGTATTTT.

The chain recombines TRBV19 with TRBJ2-3, with 10 positions matching TRBD2. After removal of 2 bases from V and 6 bases from J, the junction contained 8 bases not matched to a gene. CDR1 is LNHDA, CDR2 SQIVND, per germline (reference sequence). The length of the CDR3 is 16 residues. CDR3 sequence reads: CASSIWTSGVEDTQYF. DNA for the CDR3: TGTGCCAGTAGTATATGGACTAGCGGAGTGGAGGATACGCAGTATTTT.

A few counts support this clone. The chain joins TRBV7-6 to TRBJ1-1, with TRBD1 as a possible D gene (6 bases). The germline V gene has CDR1 SGHVS and CDR2 FNYEAQ. The germline V and J ends were trimmed by 1 base and 9 bases, with 12 bases remaining between them. The length of the CDR3 is 13 residues. DNA for the CDR3: TGTGCCAGCAGCTTAGTCATCAGGGGCCAAGCTTTCTTT. Residues: CASSLVIRGQAFF.

V and J are TRBV27 and TRBJ2-7; 8 nucleotides agree with TRBD2. The length of the CDR3 is 15 residues. V gave up 7 bases and J gave up 1 base; unmatched junction bases: 9. Germline V gives CDR1 MNHEY, CDR2 SMNVEV (reference sequence). The CDR3 loop reads CASTSTSASSYEQYF. The CDR3 region has the DNA TGTGCCAGCACCTCGACTAGCGCAAGTTCCTACGAGCAGTACTTC.

The chain has TRBV7-2 and TRBJ2-3, with 10 bases fitting TRBD2. Germline CDR1 is SGHTA and CDR2 is FQGNSA. The J segment lost 3 bases and the V segment lost 4 bases, leaving 1 base of the junction unmatched. This CDR3 region has 14 residues. CDR3 DNA: TGTGCCAGCAGCTCGGGACTAGCGACAGATACGCAGTATTTT. This gives the protein CASSSGLATDTQYF. Full variable domain (remainder filled in from reference TRBV7-2 and TRBJ2-3): GAGVSQSPSNKVTEKGKDVELRCDPISGHTALYWYRQSLGQGLEFLIYFQGNSAPDKSGLPSDRFSAERTGGSVSTLTIQRTQQEDSAVYLCASSSGLATDTQYFGPGTRLTVL.

CDR3 DNA: TGTGCCAGTAGCAACAGGGTGGATGGTGAGCAGTTCTTC. This gives the protein CASSNRVDGEQFF. The chain joins TRBV19 to TRBJ2-1; D is possibly TRBD1 (6 bases). Deletions cut 6 bases from V and 9 bases from J, with 15 bases between. CDR1 and CDR2 (germline): LNHDA, SQIVND (reference sequence). This CDR3 spans 13 amino acids.

As for this clone: The sample contains more than one DNA sequence encoding this CDR3. This chain connects TRBV9 to TRBJ1-2, with a weak D call TRBD1 (5 bases). Germline V lookup: CDR1 SGDLS, CDR2 YYNGEE. Between the trimmed V and J ends, which lost 3 bases and 8 bases, there was a span of 11 bases. The length of the CDR3 is 12 residues. The CDR3 reads CASSGTGVGYTF. The CDR3 nucleotides are TGTGCCAGCAGCGGGACGGGGGTCGGCTACACCTTC.

CDR3 DNA: TGTGCCTGGAGTGCGGGGGCCTATAATTCACCCCTCCACTTT. Encoded protein: CAWSAGAYNSPLHF. The chain combines TRBV30 with TRBJ1-6, with TRBD1 as a possible D gene (5 bases). The V end lost 1 base, the J end lost 2 bases, and 6 bases lay between the germline ends. The CDR3 consists of 14 residues. CDR1 and CDR2 (germline): GTSNPN, SVGIG (reference sequence).

The genes are TRBV4-1 and TRBJ1-2; TRBD1 is a possible D gene (6 bases). Germline CDR1 is MGHRA and CDR2 is YSYEKL. The CDR3 is 16 residues long. V lost 1 base and J lost 6, with 18 bases in between. As DNA, the CDR3 is TGCGCCAGCAGCCAAGGTTCGAACAGGGCCTTAAATGGCTACACCTTC. Translated: CASSQGSNRALNGYTF.